The 2 T cell receptor beta chains presented below share a single source sample, sequenced in a study of T-cell reconstitution after alpha-beta-depleted transplantation in children. Construction of the TCRbeta library involved unique molecular identifiers. TCRdb re-analysed the PCR reads in MiXCR, keeping a single row per CDR3 protein. The sample records roughly 200,000 distinct CDR3 sequences, approximately 11% being singletons. Sequences were derived from PBMCs, sampled before TCRalphabeta/CD19-depleted stem cell transplant. These receptors were taken from a child under three years old with acute myeloid leukemia, due to receive a stem cell transplant.

As for this clonotype: A single base separates this from a much larger clone, so it may be a read error. The CDR3 bases are TGTGCCACCAGCCGGACTAGCGGGCCCACAGATACGCAGTATTTT. This codes for CATSRTSGPTDTQYF. The chain carries TRBV3-1 and TRBJ2-3; the match to TRBD2 covers 11 bases. The CDR3 sequence is 15 residues long. CDR1 LGHDT and CDR2 YNNKEL come from the germline V gene (reference sequence).

This clonotype was counted ten times or more. The gene calls are TRBV6-5 and TRBJ2-3; no clear D. The CDR3 consists of 15 residues. Deletions cut 4 bases from V and 8 bases from J, with 19 bases between. The germline CDR1 and CDR2 sequences are MNHEY and SVGAGI. The CDR3 DNA reads TGTGCCAGCAGTTTGCACAGCTGGTGGGTCGTTACGCAGTATTTT. Amino acids: CASSLHSWWVVTQYF.